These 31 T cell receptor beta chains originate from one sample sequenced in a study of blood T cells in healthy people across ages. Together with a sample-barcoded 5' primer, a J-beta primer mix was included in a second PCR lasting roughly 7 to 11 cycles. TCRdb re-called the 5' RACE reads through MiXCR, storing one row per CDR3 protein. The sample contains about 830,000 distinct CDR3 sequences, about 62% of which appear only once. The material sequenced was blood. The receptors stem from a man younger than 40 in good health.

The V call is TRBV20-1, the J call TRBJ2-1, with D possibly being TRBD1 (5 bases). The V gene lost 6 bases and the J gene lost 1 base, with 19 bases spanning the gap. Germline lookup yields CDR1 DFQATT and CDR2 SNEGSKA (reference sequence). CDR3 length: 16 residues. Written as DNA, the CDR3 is TGCAGTGCAATCCCTAACGACAGATTTTCCTACAATGAGCAGTTCTTC. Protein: CSAIPNDRFSYNEQFF.

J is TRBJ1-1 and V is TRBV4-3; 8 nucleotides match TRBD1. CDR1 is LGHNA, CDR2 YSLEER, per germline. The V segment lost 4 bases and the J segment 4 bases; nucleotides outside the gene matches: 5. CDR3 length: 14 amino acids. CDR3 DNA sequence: TGCGCCAGCAGCCCAGGGGGCGGCGGCACTGAAGCTTTCTTT. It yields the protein CASSPGGGGTEAFF.

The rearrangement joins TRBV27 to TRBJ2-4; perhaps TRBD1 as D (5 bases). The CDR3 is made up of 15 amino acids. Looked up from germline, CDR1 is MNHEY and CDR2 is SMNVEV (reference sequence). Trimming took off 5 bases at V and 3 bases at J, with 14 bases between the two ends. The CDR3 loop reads CASSPRQGGKNIQYF. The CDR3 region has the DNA TGTGCCAGCAGTCCCCGCCAGGGTGGCAAAAACATTCAGTACTTC.

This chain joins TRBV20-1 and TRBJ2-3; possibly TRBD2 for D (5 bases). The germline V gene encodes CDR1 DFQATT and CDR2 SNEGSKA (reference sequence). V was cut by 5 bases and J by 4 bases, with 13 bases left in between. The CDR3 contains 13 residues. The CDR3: CSARGRSADTQYF. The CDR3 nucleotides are TGCAGTGCTCGAGGGCGGAGCGCAGATACGCAGTATTTT.

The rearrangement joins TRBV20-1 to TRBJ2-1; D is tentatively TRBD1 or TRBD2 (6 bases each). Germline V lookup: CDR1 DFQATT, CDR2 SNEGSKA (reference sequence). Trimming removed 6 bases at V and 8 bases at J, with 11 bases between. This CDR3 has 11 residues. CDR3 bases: TGCAGTGCCGAAAGGGGGGATGAGCAGTTCTTC. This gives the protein CSAERGDEQFF.

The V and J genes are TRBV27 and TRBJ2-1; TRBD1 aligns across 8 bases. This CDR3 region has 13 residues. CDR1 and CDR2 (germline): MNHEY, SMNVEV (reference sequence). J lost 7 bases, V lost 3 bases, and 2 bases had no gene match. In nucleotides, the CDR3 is TGTGCCAGCAGTTTTTACAGGGGGAATGAGCAGTTCTTC. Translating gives CASSFYRGNEQFF.

The CDR3 DNA is TGTGCCAGCAGGGGGGGGGCCAGCACCGGGGAGCTGTTTTTT. Amino acids: CASRGGASTGELFF. The chain employs TRBV28 and TRBJ2-2; maybe TRBD2 (7 bases). CDR3 length: 14 amino acids. The ends were cut back, 6 bases at V and 4 bases at J, with 12 bases in the middle. Germline V gives CDR1 MDHEN, CDR2 SYDVKM.

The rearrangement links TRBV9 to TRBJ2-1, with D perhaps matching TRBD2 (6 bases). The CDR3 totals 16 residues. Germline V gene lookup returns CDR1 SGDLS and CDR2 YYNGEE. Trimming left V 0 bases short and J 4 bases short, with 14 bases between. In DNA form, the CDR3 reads TGTGCCAGCAGCGTAGCGTCACTAGCCACATACAATGAGCAGTTCTTC. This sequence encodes CASSVASLATYNEQFF.

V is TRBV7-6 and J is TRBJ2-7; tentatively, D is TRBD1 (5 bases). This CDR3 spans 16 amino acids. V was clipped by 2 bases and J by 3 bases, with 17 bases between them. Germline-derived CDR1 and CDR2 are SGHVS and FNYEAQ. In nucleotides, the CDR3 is TGTGCCAGCAGCTTACATGCCCCAGACAGAAACTACGAGCAGTACTTC. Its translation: CASSLHAPDRNYEQYF.

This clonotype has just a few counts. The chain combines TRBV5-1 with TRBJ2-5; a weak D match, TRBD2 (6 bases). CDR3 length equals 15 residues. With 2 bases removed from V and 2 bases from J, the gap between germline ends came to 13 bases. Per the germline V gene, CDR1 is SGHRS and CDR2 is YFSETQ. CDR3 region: CASSFAGFTQETQYF. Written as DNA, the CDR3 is TGCGCCAGCAGCTTTGCGGGGTTTACGCAAGAGACCCAGTACTTC. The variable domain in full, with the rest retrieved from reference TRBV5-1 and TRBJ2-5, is KAGVTQTPRYLIKTRGQQVTLSCSPISGHRSVSWYQQTPGQGLQFLFEYFSETQRNKGNFPGRFSGRQFSNSRSEMNVSTLELGDSALYLCASSFAGFTQETQYFGPGTRLLVL.

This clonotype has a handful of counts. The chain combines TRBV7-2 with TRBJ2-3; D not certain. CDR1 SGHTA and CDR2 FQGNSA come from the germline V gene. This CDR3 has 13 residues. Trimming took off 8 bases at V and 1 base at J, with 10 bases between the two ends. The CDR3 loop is CASGVVGTDTQYF. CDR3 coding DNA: TGTGCCAGCGGCGTAGTGGGCACAGATACGCAGTATTTT.

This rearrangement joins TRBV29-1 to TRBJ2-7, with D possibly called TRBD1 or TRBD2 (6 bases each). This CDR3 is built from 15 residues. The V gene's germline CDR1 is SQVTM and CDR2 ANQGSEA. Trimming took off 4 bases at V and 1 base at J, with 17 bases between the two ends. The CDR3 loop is CSVVTGALRSYEQYF. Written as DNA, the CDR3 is TGCAGCGTTGTCACGGGGGCGCTCAGGTCCTACGAGCAGTACTTC.

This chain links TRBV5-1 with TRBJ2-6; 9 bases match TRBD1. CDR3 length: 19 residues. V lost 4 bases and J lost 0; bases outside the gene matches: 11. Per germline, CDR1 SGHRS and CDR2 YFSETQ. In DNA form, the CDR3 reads TGCGCCAGCAGCGCCACGGGACAGGGATCCTTCTCTGGGGCCAACGTCCTGACTTTC. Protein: CASSATGQGSFSGANVLTF.

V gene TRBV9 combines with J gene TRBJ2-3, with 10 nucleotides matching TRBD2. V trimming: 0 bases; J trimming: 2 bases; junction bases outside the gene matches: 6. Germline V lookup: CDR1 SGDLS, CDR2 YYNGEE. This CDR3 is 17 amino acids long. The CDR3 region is CASSVDSGGIYTDTQYF. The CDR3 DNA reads TGTGCCAGCAGCGTAGATAGCGGGGGGATCTACACAGATACGCAGTATTTT.

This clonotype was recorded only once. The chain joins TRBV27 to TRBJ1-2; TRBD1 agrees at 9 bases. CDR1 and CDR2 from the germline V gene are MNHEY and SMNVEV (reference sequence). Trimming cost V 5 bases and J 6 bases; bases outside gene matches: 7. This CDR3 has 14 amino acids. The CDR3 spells CASSPWGQGHGYTF. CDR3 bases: TGTGCCAGCAGTCCCTGGGGACAGGGCCATGGCTACACCTTC.

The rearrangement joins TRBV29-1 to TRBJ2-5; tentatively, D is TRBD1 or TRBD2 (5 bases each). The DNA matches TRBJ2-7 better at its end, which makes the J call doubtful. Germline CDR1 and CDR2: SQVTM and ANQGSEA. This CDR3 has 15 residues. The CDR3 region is CSVAGGTGHGYEQYF. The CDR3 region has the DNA TGCAGCGTTGCTGGAGGAACGGGGCACGGGTACGAGCAGTACTTC.

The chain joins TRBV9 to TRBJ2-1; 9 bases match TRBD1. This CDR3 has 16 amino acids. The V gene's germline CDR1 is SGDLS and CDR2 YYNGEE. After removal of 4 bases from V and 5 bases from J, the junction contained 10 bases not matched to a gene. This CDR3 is CASSPQPGQGNNEQFF. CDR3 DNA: TGTGCCAGCAGCCCCCAACCGGGACAGGGCAACAATGAGCAGTTCTTC. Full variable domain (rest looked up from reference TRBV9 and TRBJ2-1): DSGVTQTPKHLITATGQRVTLRCSPRSGDLSVYWYQQSLDQGLQFLIQYYNGEERAKGNILERFSAQQFPDLHSELNLSSLELGDSALYFCASSPQPGQGNNEQFFGPGTRLTVL.

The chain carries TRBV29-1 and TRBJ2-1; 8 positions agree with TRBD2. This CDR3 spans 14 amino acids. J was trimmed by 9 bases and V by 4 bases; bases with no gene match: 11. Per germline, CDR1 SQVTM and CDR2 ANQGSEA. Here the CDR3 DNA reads TGCAGCGTTGTAGGTTCGCAGGGGACTAGTGAGCAGTTCTTC. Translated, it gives CSVVGSQGTSEQFF.

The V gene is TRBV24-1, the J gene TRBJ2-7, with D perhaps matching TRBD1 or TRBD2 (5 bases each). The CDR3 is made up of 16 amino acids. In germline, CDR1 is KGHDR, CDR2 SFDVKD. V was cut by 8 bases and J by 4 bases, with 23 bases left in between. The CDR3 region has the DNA TGTGCCACCATATATTGCACGGGACCGCGGGCATACGAGCAGTACTTC. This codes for CATIYCTGPRAYEQYF.

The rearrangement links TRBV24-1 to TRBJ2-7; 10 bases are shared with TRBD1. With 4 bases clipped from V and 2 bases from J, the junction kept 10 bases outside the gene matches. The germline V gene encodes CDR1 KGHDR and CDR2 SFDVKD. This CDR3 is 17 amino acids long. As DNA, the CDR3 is TGTGCCACCAGTGACCAGCATGGCGGACAGGGGGCCTACGAGCAGTACTTC. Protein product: CATSDQHGGQGAYEQYF.

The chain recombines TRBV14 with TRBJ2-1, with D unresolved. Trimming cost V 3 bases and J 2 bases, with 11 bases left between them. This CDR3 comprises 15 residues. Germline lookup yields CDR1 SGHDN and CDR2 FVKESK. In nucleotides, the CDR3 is TGTGCCAGCAGCCATCTCGAGGCCGCCTACAATGAGCAGTTCTTC. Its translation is CASSHLEAAYNEQFF.

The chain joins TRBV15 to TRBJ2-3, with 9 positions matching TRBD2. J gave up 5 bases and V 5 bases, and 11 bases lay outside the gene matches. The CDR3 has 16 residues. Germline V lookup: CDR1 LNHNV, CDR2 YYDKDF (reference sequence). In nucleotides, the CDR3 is TGTGCCACCAGCTTTCCTGGCGGGGGGGCCGAAGATACGCAGTATTTT. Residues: CATSFPGGGAEDTQYF.

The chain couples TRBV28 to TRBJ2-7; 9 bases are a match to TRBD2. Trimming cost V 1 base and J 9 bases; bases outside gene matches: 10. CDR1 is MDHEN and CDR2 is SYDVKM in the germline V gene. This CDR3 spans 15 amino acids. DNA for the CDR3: TGTGCCAGCAGTTTATTCTATAGCGGGGGCCTGGGGCAGTACTTC. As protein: CASSLFYSGGLGQYF.

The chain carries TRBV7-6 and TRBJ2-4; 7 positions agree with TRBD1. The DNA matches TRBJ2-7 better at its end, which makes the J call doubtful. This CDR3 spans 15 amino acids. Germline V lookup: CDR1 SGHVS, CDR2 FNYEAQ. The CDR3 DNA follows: TGTGCCAGCAGCCCTTCGACAGGGTCCTCCTACGAGCAGTACTTC. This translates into CASSPSTGSSYEQYF.

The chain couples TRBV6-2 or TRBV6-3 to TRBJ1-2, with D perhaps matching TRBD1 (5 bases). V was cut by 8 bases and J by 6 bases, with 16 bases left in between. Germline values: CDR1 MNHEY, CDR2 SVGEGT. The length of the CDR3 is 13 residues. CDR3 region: CASYTGGSDGYTF. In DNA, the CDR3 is TGTGCCAGCTACACAGGTGGATCGGATGGCTACACCTTC.

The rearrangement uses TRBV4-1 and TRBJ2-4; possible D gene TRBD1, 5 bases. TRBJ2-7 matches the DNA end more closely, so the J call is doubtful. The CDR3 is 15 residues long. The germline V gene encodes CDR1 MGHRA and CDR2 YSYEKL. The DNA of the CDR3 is TGCGCCAGCAGCCAATATGCAGGGCCTTCCTACGAGCAGTACTTC. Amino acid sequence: CASSQYAGPSYEQYF.

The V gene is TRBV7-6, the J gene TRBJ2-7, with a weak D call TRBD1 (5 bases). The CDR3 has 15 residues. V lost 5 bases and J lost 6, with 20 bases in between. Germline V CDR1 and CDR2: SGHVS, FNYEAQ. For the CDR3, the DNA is TGTGCCAGCAGCGCAGCGCAGGGTCCCTCAGGCGAGCAGTACTTC. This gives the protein CASSAAQGPSGEQYF.

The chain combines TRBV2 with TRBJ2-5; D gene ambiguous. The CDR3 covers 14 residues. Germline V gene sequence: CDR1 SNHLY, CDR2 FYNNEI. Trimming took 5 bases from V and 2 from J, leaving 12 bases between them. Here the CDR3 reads CASSWAGSQETQYF. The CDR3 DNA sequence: TGTGCCAGCAGTTGGGCAGGAAGTCAAGAGACCCAGTACTTC.

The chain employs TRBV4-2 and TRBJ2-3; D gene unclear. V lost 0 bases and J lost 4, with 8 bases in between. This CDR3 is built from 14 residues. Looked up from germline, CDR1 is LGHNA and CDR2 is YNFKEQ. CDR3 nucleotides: TGTGCCAGCAGCCAAGATGTTGAATCAGATACGCAGTATTTT. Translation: CASSQDVESDTQYF.

In nucleotides, the CDR3 is TGTGCCAGCAGCCAACTGCCTCTAGCGGGGGGACCGGGGGAGCAGTACTTC. Its translation: CASSQLPLAGGPGEQYF. The chain has TRBV4-2 and TRBJ2-5, with 11 bases identical to TRBD2. The trim removed 2 bases at V and 11 bases at J, leaving 16 bases unmatched. This CDR3 is 17 amino acids long. Germline V gene data show CDR1 as LGHNA and CDR2 as YNFKEQ.

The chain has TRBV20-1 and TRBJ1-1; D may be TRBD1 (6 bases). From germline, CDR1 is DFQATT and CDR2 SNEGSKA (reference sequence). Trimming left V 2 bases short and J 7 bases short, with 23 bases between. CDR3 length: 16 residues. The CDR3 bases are TGCAGTGCTAGACGTAGACCCCGGACAGAGGGAGGTGAAGCTTTCTTT. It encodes CSARRRPRTEGGEAFF.